This T cell receptor (beta chain) was sequenced for a study of blood T cell repertoires in COVID-19 (dated by TCRdb to the early 2020s). Looking at the study overall: Collaborator samples came from the United States, Italy and Spain and covered acute and convalescent phases of COVID-19. The prospective study material was composed of cDNA or gDNA derived from T cells, B-cell-depleted T cells, or PBMCs. The dataset comprised deeply sampled blood TCRbeta repertoires from subjects exposed to, actively infected with, or recovered from COVID-19. The repertoires were released in a freely available public database intended as a resource for research on the immune response to SARS-CoV-2. Samples came from the ongoing ImmuneRACE study (first 160 participants) plus 1,254 subjects from 6 global collaborators. Nearly every sample came with metadata listing a de-identified subject ID, COVID-19 status, age in years and sex. Where HLA class I and class II types were available, the types were taken from metadata supplied by the sample provider, not from assay-based typing.

TCRbeta CDR3 regions were amplified from genomic DNA by means of the immunoSEQ Assay, a bias-controlled multiplex PCR. On the authors' methods: Within the assay, amplification of reference gene primers was used to estimate how many nucleated cells each sample contained. Sequence reads were collapsed and filtered to measure the absolute abundance of every unique TCRbeta CDR3 rearrangement. For each sample, productive Simpson clonality was calculated as the square root of Simpson's diversity index over productive rearrangements. Here the immuneACCESS table is served through TCRdb, limited to in-frame sequences with V and J called. Missing clones are a known gap in these copies; in checked studies unresolved V genes cover under half, and the rest lacks a known reason. V and J calls and clone size are those listed in that table; D and trimming were worked out from the DNA. The sample table holds approximately 350,000 clones, of which 89% were seen once. The ten largest clones capture roughly 1.2% of the sample.

Summary of the overall study and its limitations: How much clinical and demographic metadata was included differed by source and by participant, and the metadata was provided uncurated.

To note about this clone: Its antigen is currently not known. The record has no base qualities; no much larger clone is one base away.

Whole blood was collected in K2EDTA tubes by collaborating institutions according to the institutions' own protocols. For TCRbeta analysis, collaborators shipped samples in one of three forms: frozen whole blood, isolated PBMCs, or DNA extracted from either of those sample types. Sequencing was carried out using peripheral blood. This TCR was sampled from a man between 35 and 55 years old with acute or convalescent COVID-19.

The sequenced DNA is TGTGCCAGCAGCTTAGGGGAGAGAACAAATGAAAAACTGTTTTTT. Translated, this is CASSLGERTNEKLFF. This receptor chain uses TRBV7-8 and TRBJ1-4, with no D gene named confidently. V is clipped by 1 base and J by 5 bases, and the sequence between their germline boundaries is 11 bases long. CDR1 and CDR2, per the germline V gene, are SGHVS and FQNEAQ. The CDR3 sequence holds 15 residues, the cysteine and phenylalanine included. The DNA shown is the 45-base CDR3, in frame from base 1.